This TCR beta chain was observed in a study of STAT3 mutations in large granular lymphocyte leukemia (dated by TCRdb to about 2019). The study in broad terms: About half of the T-LGLL patients who underwent longitudinal sequencing carried canonical activating STAT3 mutations. More than half of T-LGLL patients received one or more immunosuppressive therapy regimens, with hematologic response in less than 50% of those treated. Serial deep sequencing of TCRbeta CDR3 and STAT3 was performed in patients with T-cell large granular lymphocyte leukemia to reconstruct clonal hierarchy and dynamics. From an initial cohort of 200 to 250 LGL patients, 15 to 20 representative T-LGLL cases were chosen for longitudinal sequencing of TCRbeta and STAT3. A couple of patients with natural killer LGL leukemia were also sequenced longitudinally as controls within the study. For each patient, sequencing was performed at an average of roughly 4 time points, with a range of 2 to 8 samplings. General conclusions and limits of the study: Every T-LGLL patient showed at least one immunodominant TCRbeta clonotype, and about half showed multiple immunodominant subclonotypes. Because codominant clonotypes persisted in some patients, a small but highly pathogenic clone may have been missed. Dominant TCR clone burden was found to exceed STAT3 mutant burden in several patients, suggesting that STAT3 mutation arose secondarily within a pre-expanded clone. TCR clonotype switching after therapy was observed in 6 of 18 patients, and all newly emerging clones were found to be STAT3 wild type. Linking therapy response to changes in TCR clonal burden was complicated by variable intervals between samplings and by differing treatment regimens. Because no samples were available when a clone first appeared, clonal expansion was inferred from samplings taken at other points.

An Illumina MiSeq was used to sequence the TCRbeta libraries, yielding an average of around 40,000 productive templates per sample. Multiplex PCR amplification was used to generate TCRbeta CDR3 libraries with the immunoSEQ assay. The original pipeline was this. Repertoire diversity was computed as previously defined, with values near 0 indicating extremely monoclonal samples. In TCRdb, the immuneACCESS table is reduced to in-frame sequences with V and J assigned. These tables do not hold every clone; where another copy was compared, an unresolved V gene accounts for under half, and the others remain unexplained. That table supplies the V and J calls and clone size; D and trimming were determined from the DNA. Across this sample there are more than 10,000 clones, with roughly nine tenths seen only once. Jointly, the top ten make up around 34% of the sample. The same DNA, extracted from blood mononuclear cells, served for both TCR sequencing and STAT3 sequencing.

A remark on this clone: Its binding antigen is unknown. No base quality values were provided; no much bigger clone lies one nucleotide off.

The sequence was collected from a middle-aged man with T-cell large granular lymphocyte leukemia. Some clones in this sample may be carry-over from other donors' samples. The age is the age at diagnosis. The sequenced material came from peripheral blood mononuclear cells.

The sequenced DNA is TGTGCCAGCAGCGTAGATGCGTACCAAGAGACCCAGTACTTC. It translates as CASSVDAYQETQYF. Here the chain combines TRBV9 and TRBJ2-5; the D gene is not confidently resolved. V is shortened by 0 bases, J by 0 bases, and the region joining them spans 6 bases. CDR1 and CDR2 were assigned from the germline V gene as SGDLS and YYNGEE. The CDR3 sequence holds 14 residues, the cysteine and phenylalanine included. Kept here is only the CDR3 DNA, which spans 42 bases and is read in frame from base 1.